Below are 23 T cell receptor beta chains sequenced from a single sample in a study of OX40 agonist ivuxolimab in advanced cancers. This table comes from immunoSEQ multiplex PCR, and its TCRdb copy is limited to in-frame clones, with some not included. Counted here are about 93,000 clones, 90% to 95% occurring once; the ten biggest clones make up around 0.5%. This sample comprised CD4+ or CD8+ T cells sorted from blood, obtained in a trial of the OX40 agonist ivuxolimab. These TCRs come from an adult with an advanced solid tumor such as melanoma, head and neck, liver or kidney cancer.

V usage is TRBV6-5 and J usage is TRBJ2-7; no reliable D call. Deletions cut 0 bases from V and 0 bases from J, with 3 bases between. This CDR3 is built from 13 residues. Per the germline V gene, CDR1 is MNHEY and CDR2 is SVGAGI. CDR3 in amino acids: CASSYSNSYEQYF. The CDR3 DNA follows: TGTGCCAGCAGTTACTCGAACTCCTACGAGCAGTACTTC.

The chain joins TRBV5-4 to TRBJ1-1; 7 positions match TRBD1. Germline V gene data show CDR1 as SGHNT and CDR2 as YYREEE (reference sequence). The CDR3 has 14 residues. V shed 2 bases, J shed 1 base, and the junction held 2 bases outside the gene matches. CDR3 sequence (DNA): TGTGCCAGCAGCTTCAAGGGGGCGAACACTGAAGCTTTCTTT. As protein: CASSFKGANTEAFF.

The V call is TRBV30, the J call TRBJ2-2; D may be TRBD2 (6 bases). This CDR3 comprises 12 residues. Germline V gene sequence: CDR1 GTSNPN, CDR2 SVGIG (reference sequence). V was trimmed by 8 bases and J by 1 base, leaving 8 bases between them. This chain's CDR3 is CASSGNTGELFF. The DNA for the CDR3 is TGTGCCAGTAGCGGGAACACCGGGGAGCTGTTTTTT.

The V call is TRBV7-9, the J call TRBJ2-1, with 8 bases fitting TRBD2. This CDR3 contains 17 residues. CDR1 is SEHNR and CDR2 is FQNEAQ in the germline V gene (reference sequence). J was trimmed by 9 bases and V by 0 bases; bases with no gene match: 13. The chain's CDR3 is CASSLASDSEAGGEQFF. The CDR3 region has the DNA TGTGCCAGCAGCTTAGCGAGCGACAGTGAGGCGGGGGGTGAGCAGTTCTTC.

The chain combines TRBV27 with TRBJ2-5, with a weak D call TRBD2 (6 bases). The germline gives CDR1 MNHEY, CDR2 SMNVEV (reference sequence). The CDR3 covers 13 residues. Trimming stripped 8 bases from V and 0 bases from J, with 10 bases between. In DNA, the CDR3 is TGTGCCAGCCGTCGGGAGTACCAAGAGACCCAGTACTTC. Protein product: CASRREYQETQYF.

This clone was counted between two and nine times. The V and J genes are TRBV5-1 and TRBJ1-6; no firm D call. Germline lookup yields CDR1 SGHRS and CDR2 YFSETQ. Trimming removed 0 bases at V and 7 bases at J, with 11 bases between. The CDR3 length is 15 residues. The CDR3: CASSLDGESNSPLHF. For the CDR3, the DNA is TGCGCCAGCAGCTTGGATGGGGAGTCGAATTCACCCCTCCACTTT.

The rearrangement joins TRBV19 to TRBJ1-2; D is possibly TRBD1 (5 bases). CDR3 size: 14 residues. From germline, CDR1 is LNHDA and CDR2 SQIVND (reference sequence). The ends were cut back, 5 bases at V and 8 bases at J, with 18 bases in the middle. CDR3 nucleotide sequence: TGTGCCAGTAGTCCACGGGACTTGAGCGGAGGCTACACCTTC. Translating gives CASSPRDLSGGYTF.

This clone occurred once. The chain combines TRBV4-1 with TRBJ1-1; 7 bases line up with TRBD1. The length of the CDR3 is 14 residues. Germline CDR1 reads MGHRA; CDR2 reads YSYEKL. V lost 4 bases to trimming and J lost 4 bases; unmatched junction nucleotides: 6. This CDR3 is CASSPRAGGTEAFF. The DNA of the CDR3 is TGCGCCAGCAGCCCCAGGGCAGGGGGCACTGAAGCTTTCTTT.

This clone was recorded only once. This sequence joins TRBV5-1 and TRBJ2-5; the match to TRBD1 covers 9 bases. Germline V lookup: CDR1 SGHRS, CDR2 YFSETQ. V shed 4 bases and J 4 bases; nucleotides not matched to a gene: 5. This CDR3 spans 14 amino acids. The chain's CDR3 is CASSPGTGSETQYF. DNA of the CDR3: TGCGCCAGCAGCCCCGGGACAGGGTCAGAGACCCAGTACTTC. The full variable domain, completed using reference TRBV5-1 and TRBJ2-5, is KAGVTQTPRYLIKTRGQQVTLSCSPISGHRSVSWYQQTPGQGLQFLFEYFSETQRNKGNFPGRFSGRQFSNSRSEMNVSTLELGDSALYLCASSPGTGSETQYFGPGTRLLVL.

The chain joins TRBV5-6 to TRBJ1-6, with D perhaps matching TRBD1 (5 bases). The CDR3 totals 19 residues. V was trimmed by 5 bases and J by 0 bases, leaving 21 bases between them. Germline V CDR1 and CDR2: SGHDT, YYEEEE. CDR3 in DNA: TGTGCCAGCAGACCTCCTCGCGGGCAGGGTAGCTCCTATAATTCACCCCTCCACTTT. The encoded protein is CASRPPRGQGSSYNSPLHF.

The chain is built from TRBV30 and TRBJ1-2; maybe TRBD1 (5 bases). Germline V gene data show CDR1 as GTSNPN and CDR2 as SVGIG (reference sequence). Trimming stripped 1 base from V and 3 bases from J, with 15 bases between. The CDR3 contains 15 residues. In DNA form, the CDR3 reads TGTGCCTGGAGTGCCCGGGCAGGGATGCACTATGGCTACACCTTC. Encoded protein: CAWSARAGMHYGYTF.

V usage is TRBV11-1 and J usage is TRBJ2-7; D uncertain. The CDR3 contains 13 residues. V was cut by 5 bases and J by 4 bases, with 12 bases left in between. Germline values: CDR1 SGHAT, CDR2 FQDESV (reference sequence). The CDR3 reads CASSLDPEYEQYF. In nucleotides, the CDR3 is TGTGCCAGCAGCCTTGACCCTGAATACGAGCAGTACTTC.

The chain employs TRBV6-5 and TRBJ1-4; 8 nucleotides match TRBD1. J was trimmed by 3 bases and V by 4 bases; bases with no gene match: 4. The CDR3 is 15 amino acids. Germline loops: CDR1 MNHEY, CDR2 SVGAGI. The CDR3 DNA is TGTGCCAGCAGTTTCAGGGGGCTGGCTAATGAAAAACTGTTTTTT. Its protein is CASSFRGLANEKLFF.

The chain recombines TRBV19 with TRBJ1-5, with unresolved D. Trimming took 4 bases from V and 0 from J, leaving 4 bases between them. Germline CDR1 LNHDA, CDR2 SQIVND (reference sequence). The CDR3 is 13 residues long. The CDR3 DNA reads TGTGCCAGTAGTACTCATAGCAATCAGCCCCAGCATTTT. It is translated as CASSTHSNQPQHF.

The V and J genes are TRBV6-6 and TRBJ2-7; tentative D call: TRBD1 (5 bases). V dropped 2 bases and J dropped 1 base, with 9 bases sitting between them. Germline CDR1 MNHNY, CDR2 SVGAGI (reference sequence). This CDR3 has 14 residues. DNA of the CDR3: TGTGCCAGCAGTTACGGGGCGGTTTCCTACGAGCAGTACTTC. Protein: CASSYGAVSYEQYF.

CDR3 nucleotide sequence: TGCGCCAGCGGCGCCGGGACAGAAAACACTGAAGCTTTCTTT. Amino acid sequence: CASGAGTENTEAFF. This chain links TRBV5-1 with TRBJ1-1; TRBD1 matches at 7 bases. V was pared by 7 bases and J by 2 bases, with 8 bases of the junction left unmatched. This CDR3 has 14 residues. In germline, CDR1 is SGHRS, CDR2 YFSETQ.

This chain links TRBV6-6 with TRBJ2-7; D call uncertain. V shed 2 bases and J shed 3 bases, with 8 bases lying between them. Germline V gene lookup returns CDR1 MNHNY and CDR2 SVGAGI (reference sequence). The CDR3 loop spans 13 amino acids. The CDR3 DNA sequence: TGTGCCAGCAGTTACAGTCAGGACTACGAGCAGTACTTC. Protein: CASSYSQDYEQYF.

In DNA, the CDR3 is TGTGCCAGCAGAGGAACTCACTCTGGGGCCAACGTCCTGACTTTC. This sequence encodes CASRGTHSGANVLTF. This chain joins TRBV6-5 and TRBJ2-6; D uncertain. From germline, CDR1 is MNHEY and CDR2 SVGAGI. Trimming cost V 6 bases and J 0 bases, with 9 bases left between them. The CDR3 runs 15 residues.

The chain employs TRBV5-1 and TRBJ2-1; 7 nucleotides match TRBD2. Germline CDR1 is SGHRS and CDR2 is YFSETQ. V lost 2 bases and J lost 6; bases outside the gene matches: 5. The CDR3 is 14 amino acids. DNA for the CDR3: TGCGCCAGCAGCTTCGACACGGGGGGCAATGAGCAGTTCTTC. This encodes CASSFDTGGNEQFF. Supplemented by reference TRBV5-1 and TRBJ2-1, the full variable domain reads KAGVTQTPRYLIKTRGQQVTLSCSPISGHRSVSWYQQTPGQGLQFLFEYFSETQRNKGNFPGRFSGRQFSNSRSEMNVSTLELGDSALYLCASSFDTGGNEQFFGPGTRLTVL.

The V gene is TRBV5-1, the J gene TRBJ1-1; D remains ambiguous. V was pared by 5 bases and J by 1 base, with 9 bases between. The CDR3 contains 13 residues. CDR1 SGHRS and CDR2 YFSETQ come from the germline V gene. The CDR3 sequence is CASSEVQNTEAFF. CDR3 sequence (DNA): TGCGCCAGCAGTGAGGTACAGAACACTGAAGCTTTCTTT.

This chain joins TRBV11-2 and TRBJ1-1, with 8 bases identical to TRBD1. V was clipped by 5 bases and J by 0 bases; unmatched bases: 5. CDR1 and CDR2 (germline): SGHAT, FQNNGV. The CDR3 is 15 residues long. The CDR3 sequence: CASSPTGALNTEAFF. The CDR3 DNA reads TGTGCCAGCAGCCCGACAGGGGCGTTGAACACTGAAGCTTTCTTT.

The rearrangement uses TRBV11-2 and TRBJ2-3; D may be TRBD2 (5 bases). CDR3 size: 12 residues. CDR1 and CDR2 from the germline V gene are SGHAT and FQNNGV. V was clipped by 5 bases and J by 4 bases, with 7 bases between them. For the CDR3, the DNA is TGTGCCAGCAGCCTGGAGGCAGATACGCAGTATTTT. This translates into CASSLEADTQYF.

In the case of this clone: Additional DNA sequences in this sample encode the identical CDR3. The chain recombines TRBV2 with TRBJ1-1; the D is unclear. There are 17 residues in the CDR3. V lost 7 bases and J lost 0, with 21 bases in between. Germline-derived CDR1 and CDR2 are SNHLY and FYNNEI. The CDR3 here is CASTPSEGIWLNTEAFF. The CDR3 region has the DNA TGTGCCAGCACCCCATCGGAGGGTATATGGCTGAACACTGAAGCTTTCTTT.